A single T cell receptor (beta chain) is shown here with its context. It lacks a known antigen. It has no much larger one-base neighbor in the sample; base qualities were not kept. From the cysteine up to the phenylalanine, the CDR3 has a length of 12 residues. Just CDR3 DNA is preserved here, 36 bases in frame from base 1. V is clipped by 3 bases and J by 6 bases, and the sequence between their germline boundaries is 9 bases long. CDR1 and CDR2, per the germline V gene (reference sequence), are GTSNPN and SVGIG. TCRbeta libraries were sequenced on an Illumina MiSeq, and an average of around 41,000 productive templates per sample was obtained. Multiplex PCR amplification was used to generate TCRbeta CDR3 libraries with the immunoSEQ assay. Processing in the source paper ran as follows. Repertoire diversity was computed as previously defined, with values near 0 indicating extremely monoclonal samples. This immuneACCESS table, as held by TCRdb, lists in-frame sequences with V and J called but not all clones. Of the missing ones, under half trace to an unresolved V gene in checked studies; the others have no known cause. The V and J calls and the clone size are those of that table, but D and trimming were determined from the DNA. The table for this sample lists roughly 3,200 clones; 65% to 70% of them were counted only once. Roughly 17% of the sample is taken by the ten largest.

The sample belongs to a study of STAT3 mutations in large granular lymphocyte leukemia (dated by TCRdb to between 2018 and 2020). Notes on the research overall: Canonical activating STAT3 mutations were detected in roughly half of the longitudinally sequenced T-LGLL patients. Over half of the T-LGLL patients were given one or more immunosuppressive therapy regimens, and 40% of the treated patients had a hematologic response. To reconstruct clonal hierarchy and dynamics, serial deep sequencing of TCRbeta CDR3 and STAT3 was performed in patients with T-cell large granular lymphocyte leukemia. From an initial cohort of about 220 LGL patients, about 20 representative T-LGLL cases were chosen for longitudinal sequencing of TCRbeta and STAT3. As controls, the study also included longitudinal sequencing of a couple of patients with natural killer LGL leukemia. On average, sequencing was done at 3 to 5 time points per patient, with the number of samplings ranging from 2 to 8. On the study overall, not on this receptor specifically: TCR clonotype switching after therapy was seen in about 35% of the 18 patients, with all newly emerging clones being STAT3 wild type. Since codominant clonotypes persisted in some patients, a small but highly pathogenic clone may have gone undetected. Variable intervals between samplings and differing treatment regimens complicated linking therapy response to changes in TCR clonal burden. Because no samples were available when a clone first appeared, clonal expansion had to be inferred from samplings taken at other points. Dominant TCR clone burden was found to exceed STAT3 mutant burden in several patients, suggesting that STAT3 mutation arose secondarily within a pre-expanded clone. Every T-LGLL patient showed at least one immunodominant TCRbeta clonotype, and about half showed multiple immunodominant subclonotypes.

DNA was extracted from blood mononuclear cells, with the same DNA used for both TCR and STAT3 sequencing. The sequence links TRBV30 to TRBJ2-4, with a weak D call of TRBD2 (5 bases match). The sequencing input was peripheral blood mononuclear cells. This TCR was recovered from a middle-aged woman with T-cell large granular lymphocyte leukemia. Some clones in this sample may be carry-over from other donors' samples. The age is the age at diagnosis. The sequence in DNA is TGTGCCTGGAGCAGACGGGGAAACATTCAGTACTTC. The translation is CAWSRRGNIQYF.